This passage covers 20 T cell receptor beta chains from one sample sequenced in a study of spatial heterogeneity in lung cancer (dated by TCRdb to about 2019). Receptors were amplified or captured by 5' RACE. Sequencing was carried out with a NextSeq 500. TCRdb reprocessing: public reads trimmed at Q25 with fastp, clones called with MiXCR, in-frame beta chains kept. Every CDR3 protein is listed once, alongside the most common genes and DNA of its rows. The sample includes 72,000 or so distinct CDR3 sequences, with roughly 8.9% observed a single time. The ten largest clones represent 1.9% of the sample. The time point label here, explained by the study, means: blood at routine non-recurrence follow-up after resection. This sample comprised PBMCs, obtained at follow-up. These receptor sequences come from a female donor with early-stage non-small cell lung cancer.

This clonotype was detected a few times. This chain links TRBV7-2 with TRBJ1-1; D is unresolved. This CDR3 region has 12 residues. Trimming pared 4 bases from V and 0 bases from J, leaving 3 bases between. Germline loops: CDR1 SGHTA, CDR2 FQGNSA. The CDR3 nucleotides read TGTGCCAGCAGCTACATGAACACTGAAGCTTTCTTT. As protein: CASSYMNTEAFF.

The sample holds a few counts of this clonotype. V and J are TRBV30 and TRBJ2-5; D remains ambiguous. Trimming shortened V by 2 bases and J by 2 bases, and 3 bases separated the two germline ends. The CDR3 loop spans 11 amino acids. Germline values: CDR1 GTSNPN, CDR2 SVGIG (reference sequence). The DNA for the CDR3 is TGTGCCTGGAGTACACAAGAGACCCAGTACTTC. Amino acid sequence: CAWSTQETQYF. The variable domain in full, with the rest retrieved from reference TRBV30 and TRBJ2-5, is SQTIHQWPATLVQPVGSPLSLECTVEGTSNPNLYWYRQAAGRGLQLLFYSVGIGQISSEVPQNLSASRPQDRQFILSSKKLLLSDSGFYLCAWSTQETQYFGPGTRLLVL.

This clonotype appeared many times. The CDR3 nucleotides are TGTGCCAGCAGCCAAGAACTAGCGGGAGTTGCGTATGAGCAGTTCTTC. This translates into CASSQELAGVAYEQFF. The V call is TRBV4-2, the J call TRBJ2-1; 11 bases agree with TRBD2. CDR3 length: 16 residues. V lost 0 bases, J lost 8 bases, and 6 bases stayed unmatched. Germline lookup yields CDR1 LGHNA and CDR2 YNFKEQ.

Many counts were recorded for this clonotype. The chain carries TRBV28 and TRBJ1-5; tentatively, D is TRBD1 (5 bases). This CDR3 comprises 17 residues. Trimming removed 5 bases from V and 4 bases from J, with 21 bases in between. Germline-derived CDR1 and CDR2 are MDHEN and SYDVKM. This CDR3 is CASSPVSGIPFNQPQHF. The CDR3 bases are TGTGCCAGCAGTCCTGTTTCAGGGATCCCTTTTAATCAGCCCCAGCATTTT.

In the case of this clonotype: One base away lies a much larger clone, so this may be a sequencing read error. The chain uses TRBV28 and TRBJ2-3; TRBD2 matches at 10 bases. V shed 5 bases, J shed 2 bases, and the junction held 7 bases outside the gene matches. The CDR3 totals 16 residues. The germline V gene encodes CDR1 MDHEN and CDR2 SYDVKM. The CDR3: CASSPRLAGFTDTQYF. The CDR3 nucleotides read TGTGCCAGCAGTCCTCGACTAGCGGGTTTCACAGATACGCAGTATTTT.

The CDR3 is CASSLDGNTIYF. The CDR3 bases are TGTGCCAGCAGCCTTGACGGAAACACCATATATTTT. The V and J genes are TRBV2 and TRBJ1-3; D is unresolved. The length of the CDR3 is 12 residues. Between the trimmed V and J ends, which lost 6 bases and 4 bases, there was a span of 7 bases. Germline V lookup: CDR1 SNHLY, CDR2 FYNNEI.

This clonotype has a count of ten or more. At one boundary the junction diverges from the germline segment, which might be a read error. The chain combines TRBV7-7 with TRBJ2-5; maybe TRBD2 (5 bases). The CDR3 is 14 residues long. From germline, CDR1 is SSHAT and CDR2 FNYEAQ (reference sequence). This CDR3 is CASSLGLEQETQYF. For the CDR3, the DNA is TGTGCTAGCAGCTTAGGACTGGAACAAGAGACCCAGTACTTC. Based on the CDR3 plus reference TRBV7-7 and TRBJ2-5, the full variable domain is GAGVSQSPRYKVTKRGQDVTLRCDPISSHATLYWYQQALGQGPEFLTYFNYEAQPDKSGLPSDRFSAERPEGSISTLTIQRTEQRDSAMYRCASSLGLEQETQYFGPGTRLLVL.

This clonotype was counted ten times or more. The chain links TRBV27 to TRBJ2-1, with 11 bases fitting TRBD2. The CDR3 totals 16 residues. The V and J ends lost 0 bases and 6 bases, in that order; junction bases with no gene match: 4. Germline CDR1 reads MNHEY; CDR2 reads SMNVEV (reference sequence). CDR3 residues: CASSLSLAGAGNEQFF. In DNA form, the CDR3 reads TGTGCCAGCAGTTTATCACTAGCGGGAGCTGGCAATGAGCAGTTCTTC.

This clonotype was detected many times. The rearrangement uses TRBV5-1 and TRBJ2-1; the D gene is possibly TRBD2 (5 bases). The germline gives CDR1 SGHRS, CDR2 YFSETQ. The CDR3 is made up of 14 amino acids. The V and J ends lost 4 bases and 8 bases respectively, with 16 bases between them. CDR3: CASSPGWTSHEQFF. The CDR3 coding sequence is TGCGCCAGCAGCCCGGGATGGACCTCCCATGAGCAGTTCTTC.

The chain links TRBV6-2 or TRBV6-3 to TRBJ2-7; 8 positions match TRBD1. Germline trimming cut 4 bases from V and 1 base from J; bases unmatched to any gene: 12. Germline CDR1 and CDR2: MNHEY and SVGEGT. The CDR3 contains 17 residues. CDR3 nucleotide sequence: TGTGCCAGCAGTTCCGAACCTTCAGGGGGCAAGTCCTACGAGCAGTACTTC. Translating it yields CASSSEPSGGKSYEQYF.

This clonotype was observed at least ten times. The V gene is TRBV9, the J gene TRBJ2-1; D not resolved. V was shortened by 2 bases and J by 10 bases, with 19 bases between the two germline ends. The CDR3 is 15 amino acids. The V gene's germline CDR1 is SGDLS and CDR2 YYNGEE. In DNA form, the CDR3 reads TGTGCCAGCAGCGTGTCGGCTGTGGCGGTACGGGAGCAGTTCTTC. It codes for CASSVSAVAVREQFF.

This chain connects TRBV6-2 or TRBV6-3 to TRBJ2-2, with D perhaps TRBD1 (5 bases). The CDR3 length is 14 residues. Germline V gene data show CDR1 as MNHEY and CDR2 as SVGEGT. V lost 4 bases, J lost 6 bases, and 12 bases lay in between. DNA of the CDR3: TGTGCCAGCAGTTCCCCCCAACAGGCCGGGGAGCTGTTTTTT. It codes for CASSSPQQAGELFF.

The chain links TRBV20-1 to TRBJ2-7; the match to TRBD1 covers 7 bases. Looked up from germline, CDR1 is DFQATT and CDR2 is SNEGSKA (reference sequence). The CDR3 covers 14 residues. J gave up 2 bases and V 2 bases, and 6 bases lay outside the gene matches. The CDR3 is CSARTRDRAYEQYF. In DNA form, the CDR3 reads TGCAGTGCTAGAACCCGGGACAGAGCCTACGAGCAGTACTTC.

This clonotype was counted many times. The V gene is TRBV6-6, the J gene TRBJ2-3; TRBD1 or TRBD2 may be the D gene (5 bases each). The CDR3 runs to 16 residues. CDR1 and CDR2 (germline): MNHNY, SVGAGI (reference sequence). V gave up 0 bases and J gave up 1 base, with 11 bases separating them. CDR3: CASSYSSRGRTDTQYF. In nucleotides, the CDR3 is TGTGCCAGCAGTTACTCGAGTAGGGGACGCACAGATACGCAGTATTTT.

CDR3 bases: TGTGCCAGCAGCCCGGGACCGGACAATGAGCAGTTCTTC. It specifies CASSPGPDNEQFF. The chain combines TRBV7-3 with TRBJ2-1; perhaps D is TRBD1 or TRBD2 (5 bases each). V dropped 5 bases and J dropped 5 bases, with 10 bases sitting between them. The CDR3 is made up of 13 amino acids. Germline assignment: CDR1 SGHTA and CDR2 FQGTGA.

This clonotype was seen a few times. The V and J genes are TRBV7-9 and TRBJ1-3, with a tentative D call TRBD1 (6 bases). In germline, CDR1 is SEHNR, CDR2 FQNEAQ (reference sequence). CDR3 length equals 15 residues. V lost 4 bases and J 7 bases, leaving 17 bases between the germline ends. CDR3 region: CASSSPGQWDNTIYF. CDR3 DNA sequence: TGTGCCAGCAGCTCCCCGGGACAATGGGACAACACCATATATTTT.

In this sample, this clonotype turned up a few times. The chain employs TRBV5-1 and TRBJ2-3; D possibly matches TRBD1 or TRBD2 (5 bases each). With 4 bases removed from V and 2 bases from J, the gap between germline ends came to 11 bases. Germline V CDR1 and CDR2: SGHRS, YFSETQ. The CDR3 extends over 14 amino acids. CDR3 amino acids: CASSPDGATDTQYF. The CDR3 coding sequence is TGCGCCAGCAGCCCGGACGGGGCCACAGATACGCAGTATTTT.

This clonotype has a count of ten or more. Here the CDR3 reads CASVTTGQTNTGELFF. The CDR3 DNA sequence: TGTGCCAGCGTTACCACGGGACAGACAAACACCGGGGAGCTGTTTTTT. This rearrangement joins TRBV6-1 to TRBJ2-2, with TRBD1 identical over 7 bases. The J segment lost 2 bases and the V segment lost 8 bases, leaving 11 bases of the junction unmatched. Germline assignment: CDR1 MNHNS and CDR2 SASEGT. The CDR3 loop spans 16 amino acids.

Ten or more counts support this clonotype. The chain employs TRBV28 and TRBJ2-2; 7 bases agree with TRBD1. Germline trimming cut 9 bases from V and 1 base from J; bases unmatched to any gene: 8. The CDR3 extends over 15 amino acids. Germline V CDR1 and CDR2: MDHEN, SYDVKM. The CDR3 DNA reads as TGTGCCAGTTTACAGGGGCTAGAGAACACCGGGGAGCTGTTTTTT. Protein product: CASLQGLENTGELFF.

J is TRBJ2-7 and V is TRBV20-1; 9 nucleotides agree with TRBD2. Trimming cost V 1 base and J 10 bases; bases outside gene matches: 11. This CDR3 is 14 amino acids long. In germline, CDR1 is DFQATT, CDR2 SNEGSKA (reference sequence). The CDR3 nucleotides read TGCAGTGCTAGAGGGAGAGGAGCGGGAGGTCCTCAGTACTTC. The encoded protein is CSARGRGAGGPQYF.